This T cell receptor (beta chain) was sequenced during a study of T cells after yellow fever vaccination. Findings and limits, study-wide: The presence of abundant clonotypes contaminating from the bulk population was possible in FACS-sorted repertoires. Post-booster samples contained most primary-vaccination clones (roughly 96% CD4, almost 90% CD8).

With 3 bases removed from V and 1 base from J, the gap between germline ends came to 10 bases. The CDR3 length is 15 residues. Germline CDR1 reads SGHNT; CDR2 reads YYREEE (reference sequence). TCRdb fed the 5' RACE reads into MiXCR, producing one record per CDR3 protein. The repertoire holds some 350,000 distinct CDR3 sequences, with 6.2% as singletons. With respect to this clonotype: Its antigen is as yet unknown.

The gene calls are TRBV5-4 and TRBJ2-2; D not resolved. The sample here was PBMCs, taken 5 days after the yellow fever booster vaccination. This sequence originates from a man aged 30 to 45 who received the YFV17D yellow fever vaccine. CDR3 nucleotides: TGTGCCAGCAGCTCCTACAGCCAGAACACCGGGGAGCTGTTTTTT. Its protein product is CASSSYSQNTGELFF.